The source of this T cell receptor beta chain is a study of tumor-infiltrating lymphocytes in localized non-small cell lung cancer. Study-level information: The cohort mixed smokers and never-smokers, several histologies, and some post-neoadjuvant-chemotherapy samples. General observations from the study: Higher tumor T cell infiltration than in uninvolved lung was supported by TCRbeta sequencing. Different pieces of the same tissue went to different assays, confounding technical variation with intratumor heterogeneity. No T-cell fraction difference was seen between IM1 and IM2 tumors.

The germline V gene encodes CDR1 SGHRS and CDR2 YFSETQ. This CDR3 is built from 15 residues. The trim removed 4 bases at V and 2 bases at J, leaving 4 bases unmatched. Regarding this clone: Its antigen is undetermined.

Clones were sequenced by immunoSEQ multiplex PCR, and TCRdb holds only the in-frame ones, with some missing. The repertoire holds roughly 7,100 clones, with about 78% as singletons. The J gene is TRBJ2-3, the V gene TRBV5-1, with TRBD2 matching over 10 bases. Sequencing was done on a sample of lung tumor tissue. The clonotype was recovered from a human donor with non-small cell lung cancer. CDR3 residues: CASSLLAGVTDTQYF. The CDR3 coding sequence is TGCGCCAGCAGCCTGCTAGCGGGAGTCACAGATACGCAGTATTTT.